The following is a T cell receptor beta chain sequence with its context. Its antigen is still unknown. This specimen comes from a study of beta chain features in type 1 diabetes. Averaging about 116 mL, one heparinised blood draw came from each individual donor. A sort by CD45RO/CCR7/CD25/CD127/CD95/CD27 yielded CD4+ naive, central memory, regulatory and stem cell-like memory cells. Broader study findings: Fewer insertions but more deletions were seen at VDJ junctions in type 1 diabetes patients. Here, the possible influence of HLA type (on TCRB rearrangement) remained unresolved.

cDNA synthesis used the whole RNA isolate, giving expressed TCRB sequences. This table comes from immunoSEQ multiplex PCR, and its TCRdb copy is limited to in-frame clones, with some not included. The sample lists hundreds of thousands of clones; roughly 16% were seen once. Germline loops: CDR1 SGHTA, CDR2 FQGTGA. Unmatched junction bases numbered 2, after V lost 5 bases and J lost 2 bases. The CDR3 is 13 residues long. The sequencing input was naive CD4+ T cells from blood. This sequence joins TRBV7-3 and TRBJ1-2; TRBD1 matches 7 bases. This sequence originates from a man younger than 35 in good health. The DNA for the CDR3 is TGTGCCAGCAGCCCGGGACAGAACTATGGCTACACCTTC. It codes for CASSPGQNYGYTF.